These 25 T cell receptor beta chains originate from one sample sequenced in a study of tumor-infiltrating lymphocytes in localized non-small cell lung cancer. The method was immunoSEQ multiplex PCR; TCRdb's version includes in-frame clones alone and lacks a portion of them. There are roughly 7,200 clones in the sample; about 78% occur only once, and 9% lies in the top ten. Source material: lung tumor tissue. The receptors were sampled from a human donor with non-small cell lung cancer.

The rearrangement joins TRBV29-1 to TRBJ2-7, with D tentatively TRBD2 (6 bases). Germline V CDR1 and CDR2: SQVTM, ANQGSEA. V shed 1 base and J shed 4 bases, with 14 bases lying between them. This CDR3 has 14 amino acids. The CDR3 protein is CSVEGTQGLYEQYF. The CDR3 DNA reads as TGCAGCGTTGAAGGTACACAAGGACTATACGAGCAGTACTTC.

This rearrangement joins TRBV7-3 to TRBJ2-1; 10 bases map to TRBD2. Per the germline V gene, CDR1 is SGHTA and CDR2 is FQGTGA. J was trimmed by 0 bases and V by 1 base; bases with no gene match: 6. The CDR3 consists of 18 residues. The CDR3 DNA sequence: TGTGCCAGCAGCTTAAGGTGGGCTAGCGGGAGCTCCTACAATGAGCAGTTCTTC. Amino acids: CASSLRWASGSSYNEQFF.

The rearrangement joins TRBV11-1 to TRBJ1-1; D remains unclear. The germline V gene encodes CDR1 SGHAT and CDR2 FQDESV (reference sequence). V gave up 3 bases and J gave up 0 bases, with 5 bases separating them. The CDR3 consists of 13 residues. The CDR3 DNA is TGTGCCAGCAGCTTGAGCATGAACACTGAAGCTTTCTTT. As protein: CASSLSMNTEAFF. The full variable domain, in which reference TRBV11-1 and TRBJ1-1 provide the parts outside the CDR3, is EAEVAQSPRYKITEKSQAVAFWCDPISGHATLYWYRQILGQGPELLVQFQDESVVDDSQLPKDRFSAERLKGVDSTLKIQPAELGDSAMYLCASSLSMNTEAFFGQGTRLTVV.

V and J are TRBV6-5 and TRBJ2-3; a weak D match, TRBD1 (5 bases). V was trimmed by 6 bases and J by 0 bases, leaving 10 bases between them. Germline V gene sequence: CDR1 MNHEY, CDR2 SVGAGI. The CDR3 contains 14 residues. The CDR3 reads CASRRGTSTDTQYF. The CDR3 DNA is TGTGCCAGCAGAAGGGGCACCAGCACAGATACGCAGTATTTT.

Here the CDR3 reads CASSWGTGCFF. The CDR3 DNA is TGTGCCAGCAGTTGGGGGACAGGGTGTTTTTTT. This chain connects TRBV6-6 to TRBJ1-4; TRBD1 matches at 9 bases. The length of the CDR3 is 11 residues. CDR1 is MNHNY and CDR2 is SVGAGI in the germline V gene (reference sequence). After removal of 4 bases from V and 17 bases from J, the junction contained 5 bases not matched to a gene.

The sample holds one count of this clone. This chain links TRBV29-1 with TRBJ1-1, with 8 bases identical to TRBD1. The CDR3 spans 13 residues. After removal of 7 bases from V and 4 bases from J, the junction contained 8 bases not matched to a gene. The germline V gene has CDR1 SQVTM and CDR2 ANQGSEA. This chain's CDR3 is CSGETGGGTEAFF. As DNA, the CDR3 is TGCAGCGGGGAAACAGGGGGAGGCACTGAAGCTTTCTTT.

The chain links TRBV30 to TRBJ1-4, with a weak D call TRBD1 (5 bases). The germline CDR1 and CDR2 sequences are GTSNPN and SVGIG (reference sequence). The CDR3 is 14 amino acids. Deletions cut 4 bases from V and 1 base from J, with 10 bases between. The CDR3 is CAWTPGGTNEKLFF. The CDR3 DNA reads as TGTGCCTGGACCCCGGGGGGAACTAATGAAAAACTGTTTTTT.

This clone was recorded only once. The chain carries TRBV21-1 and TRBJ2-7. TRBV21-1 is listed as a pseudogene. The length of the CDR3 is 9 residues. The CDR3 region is CAPTHEQYF. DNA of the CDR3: TGTGCCCCCACCCACGAGCAGTACTTC.

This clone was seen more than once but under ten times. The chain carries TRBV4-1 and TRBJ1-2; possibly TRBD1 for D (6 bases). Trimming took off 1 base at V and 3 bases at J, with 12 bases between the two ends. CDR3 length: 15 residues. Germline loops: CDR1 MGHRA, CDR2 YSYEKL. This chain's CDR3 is CASSQVGRGDYGYTF. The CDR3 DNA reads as TGCGCCAGCAGCCAAGTGGGCAGGGGAGACTATGGCTACACCTTC.

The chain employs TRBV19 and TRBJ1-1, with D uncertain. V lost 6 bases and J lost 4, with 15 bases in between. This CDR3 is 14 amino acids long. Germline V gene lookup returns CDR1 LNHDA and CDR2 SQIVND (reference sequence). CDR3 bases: TGTGCCAGTAGGATGGGAAATTTCGCCACTGAAGCTTTCTTT. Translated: CASRMGNFATEAFF. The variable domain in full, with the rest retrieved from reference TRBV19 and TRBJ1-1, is DGGITQSPKYLFRKEGQNVTLSCEQNLNHDAMYWYRQDPGQGLRLIYYSQIVNDFQKGDIAEGYSVSREKKESFPLTVTSAQKNPTAFYLCASRMGNFATEAFFGQGTRLTVV.

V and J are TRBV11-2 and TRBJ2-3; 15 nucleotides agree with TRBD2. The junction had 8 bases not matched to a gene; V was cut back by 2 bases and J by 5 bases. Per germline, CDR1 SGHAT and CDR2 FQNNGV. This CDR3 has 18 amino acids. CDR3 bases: TGTGCCAGCAGCTTATGGGCCAGGGGACTAGCGGGAGGAGATACGCAGTATTTT. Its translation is CASSLWARGLAGGDTQYF.

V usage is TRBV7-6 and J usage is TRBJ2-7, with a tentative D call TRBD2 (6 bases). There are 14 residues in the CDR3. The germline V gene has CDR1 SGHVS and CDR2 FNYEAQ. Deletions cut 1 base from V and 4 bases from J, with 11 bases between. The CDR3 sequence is CASSLVQGGYEQYF. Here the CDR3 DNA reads TGTGCCAGCAGCTTAGTGCAGGGAGGTTACGAGCAGTACTTC.

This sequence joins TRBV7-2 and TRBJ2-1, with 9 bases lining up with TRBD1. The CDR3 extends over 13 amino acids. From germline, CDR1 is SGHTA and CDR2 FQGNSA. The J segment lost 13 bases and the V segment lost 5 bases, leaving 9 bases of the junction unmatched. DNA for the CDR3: TGTGCCAGCAGCCAGGAGGGGACAGGGATCCAGTTCTTC. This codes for CASSQEGTGIQFF.

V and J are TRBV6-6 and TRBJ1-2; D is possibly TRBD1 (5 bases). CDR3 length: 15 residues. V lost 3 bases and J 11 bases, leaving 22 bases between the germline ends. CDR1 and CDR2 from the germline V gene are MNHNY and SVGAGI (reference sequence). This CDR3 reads CASSYSGTSLPRYTF. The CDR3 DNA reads TGTGCCAGCAGTTATTCCGGGACGTCCCTTCCGCGGTACACCTTC.

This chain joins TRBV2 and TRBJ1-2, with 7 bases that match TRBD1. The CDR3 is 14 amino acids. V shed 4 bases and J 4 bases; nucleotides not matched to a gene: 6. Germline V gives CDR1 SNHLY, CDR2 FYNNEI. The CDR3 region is CASSGSGGIYGYTF. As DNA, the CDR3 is TGTGCCAGCAGTGGGTCAGGGGGGATCTATGGCTACACCTTC.

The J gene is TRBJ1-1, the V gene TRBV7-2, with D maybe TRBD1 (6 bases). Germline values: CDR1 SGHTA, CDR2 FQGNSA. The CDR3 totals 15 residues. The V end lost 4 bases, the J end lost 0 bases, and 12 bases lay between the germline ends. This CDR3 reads CASSSPGAMNTEAFF. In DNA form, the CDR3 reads TGTGCCAGCAGCTCGCCGGGGGCGATGAACACTGAAGCTTTCTTT.

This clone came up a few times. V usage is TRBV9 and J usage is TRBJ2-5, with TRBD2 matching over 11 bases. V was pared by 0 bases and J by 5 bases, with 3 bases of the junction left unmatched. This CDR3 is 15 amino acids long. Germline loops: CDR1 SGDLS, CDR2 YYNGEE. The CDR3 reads CASSVDSGRGETQYF. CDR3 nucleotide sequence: TGTGCCAGCAGCGTAGATAGCGGGAGGGGGGAGACCCAGTACTTC.

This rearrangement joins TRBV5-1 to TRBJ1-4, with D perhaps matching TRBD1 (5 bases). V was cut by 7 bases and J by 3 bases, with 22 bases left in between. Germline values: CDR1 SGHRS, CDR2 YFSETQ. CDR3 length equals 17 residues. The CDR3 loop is CASSPRGPLGANEKLFF. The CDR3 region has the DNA TGCGCCAGCTCTCCCCGGGGACCGCTTGGGGCTAATGAAAAACTGTTTTTT.

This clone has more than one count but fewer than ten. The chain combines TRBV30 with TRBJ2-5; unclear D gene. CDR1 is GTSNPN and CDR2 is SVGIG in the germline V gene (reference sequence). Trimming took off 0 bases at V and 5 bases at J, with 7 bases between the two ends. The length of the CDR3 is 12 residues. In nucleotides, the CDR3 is TGTGCCTGGAGTGTAGGGCGGGAGACCCAGTACTTC. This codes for CAWSVGRETQYF. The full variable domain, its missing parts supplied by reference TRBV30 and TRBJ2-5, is SQTIHQWPATLVQPVGSPLSLECTVEGTSNPNLYWYRQAAGRGLQLLFYSVGIGQISSEVPQNLSASRPQDRQFILSSKKLLLSDSGFYLCAWSVGRETQYFGPGTRLLVL.

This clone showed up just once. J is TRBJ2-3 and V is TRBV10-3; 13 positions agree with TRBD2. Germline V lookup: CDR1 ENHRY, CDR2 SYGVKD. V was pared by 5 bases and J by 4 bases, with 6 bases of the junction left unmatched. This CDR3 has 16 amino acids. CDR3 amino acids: CAISLGTSGIADTQYF. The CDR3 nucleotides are TGTGCCATCAGTCTAGGGACTAGCGGGATAGCAGATACGCAGTATTTT.

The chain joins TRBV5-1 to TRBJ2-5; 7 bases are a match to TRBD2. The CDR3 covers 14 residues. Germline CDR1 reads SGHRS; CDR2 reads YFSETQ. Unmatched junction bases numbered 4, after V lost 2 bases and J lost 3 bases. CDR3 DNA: TGCGCCAGCAGCTTCGGGACTACAAAAGAGACCCAGTACTTC. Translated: CASSFGTTKETQYF.

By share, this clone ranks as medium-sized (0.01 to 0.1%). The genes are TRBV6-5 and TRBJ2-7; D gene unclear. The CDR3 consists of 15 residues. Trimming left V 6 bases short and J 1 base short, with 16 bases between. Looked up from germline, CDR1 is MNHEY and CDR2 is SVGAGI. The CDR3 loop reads CASSDQSAGSYEQYF. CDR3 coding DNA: TGTGCCAGCAGCGATCAGTCCGCCGGGTCCTACGAGCAGTACTTC.

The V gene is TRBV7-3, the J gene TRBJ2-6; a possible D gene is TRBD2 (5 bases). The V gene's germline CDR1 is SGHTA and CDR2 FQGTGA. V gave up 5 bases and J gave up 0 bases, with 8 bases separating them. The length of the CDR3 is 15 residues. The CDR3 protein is CASSREGSGANVLTF. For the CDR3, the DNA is TGTGCCAGCAGCCGAGAGGGCTCTGGGGCCAACGTCCTGACTTTC.

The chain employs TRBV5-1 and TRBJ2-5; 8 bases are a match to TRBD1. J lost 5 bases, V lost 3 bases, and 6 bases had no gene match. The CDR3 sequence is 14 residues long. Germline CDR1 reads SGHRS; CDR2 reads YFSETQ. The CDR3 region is CASSSGGGLETQYF. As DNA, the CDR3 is TGCGCCAGCAGCTCAGGGGGCGGTTTGGAGACCCAGTACTTC.

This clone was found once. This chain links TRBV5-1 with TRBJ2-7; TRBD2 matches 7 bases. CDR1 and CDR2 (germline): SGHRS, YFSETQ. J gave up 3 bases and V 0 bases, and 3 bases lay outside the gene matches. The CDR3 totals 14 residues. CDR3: CASSLGGGFYEQYF. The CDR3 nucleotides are TGCGCCAGCAGCTTGGGCGGGGGATTCTACGAGCAGTACTTC.